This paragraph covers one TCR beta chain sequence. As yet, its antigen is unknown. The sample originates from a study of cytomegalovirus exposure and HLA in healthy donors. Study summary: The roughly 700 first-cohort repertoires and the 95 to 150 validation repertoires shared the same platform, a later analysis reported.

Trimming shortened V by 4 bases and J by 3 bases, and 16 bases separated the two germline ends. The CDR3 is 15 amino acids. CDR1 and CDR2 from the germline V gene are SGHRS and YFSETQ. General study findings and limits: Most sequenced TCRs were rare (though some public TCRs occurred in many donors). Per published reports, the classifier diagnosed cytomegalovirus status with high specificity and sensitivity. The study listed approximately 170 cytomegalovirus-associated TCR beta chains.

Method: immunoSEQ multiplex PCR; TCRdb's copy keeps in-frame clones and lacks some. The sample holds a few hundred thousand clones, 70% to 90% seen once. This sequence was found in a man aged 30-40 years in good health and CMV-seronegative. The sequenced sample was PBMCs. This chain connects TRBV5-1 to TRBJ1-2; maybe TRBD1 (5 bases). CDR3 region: CASSHSARVDYGYTF. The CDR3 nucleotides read TGCGCCAGCAGCCACTCCGCCAGGGTGGACTATGGCTACACCTTC.